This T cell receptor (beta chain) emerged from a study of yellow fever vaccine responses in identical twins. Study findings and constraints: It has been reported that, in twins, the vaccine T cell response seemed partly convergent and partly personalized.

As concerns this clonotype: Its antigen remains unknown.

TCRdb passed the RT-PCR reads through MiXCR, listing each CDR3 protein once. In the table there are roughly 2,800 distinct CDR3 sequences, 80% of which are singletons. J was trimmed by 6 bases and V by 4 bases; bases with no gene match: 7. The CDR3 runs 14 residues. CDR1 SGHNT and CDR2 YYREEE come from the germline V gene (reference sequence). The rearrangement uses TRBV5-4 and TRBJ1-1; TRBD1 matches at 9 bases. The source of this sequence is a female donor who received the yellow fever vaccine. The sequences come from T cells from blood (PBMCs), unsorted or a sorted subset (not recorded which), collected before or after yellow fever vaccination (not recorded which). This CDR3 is CASSLGQGFAEAFF. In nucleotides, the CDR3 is TGTGCCAGCAGCCTGGGACAGGGCTTTGCTGAAGCTTTCTTT.